This passage covers 16 T cell receptor beta chains from one sample sequenced in a study of T cell responses to AZD1222 COVID-19 vaccine. Sequencing was performed with immunoSEQ multiplex PCR; in TCRdb, only in-frame clones are kept and a portion is missing. This table holds tens of thousands of clones, 80% to 95% found once. This specimen was peripheral blood, taken 28 days after the second AZD1222 dose. All receptors derive from an adult who received the AZD1222 COVID-19 vaccine.

This chain uses TRBV4-3 with TRBJ1-4; D is unresolved. Germline loops: CDR1 LGHNA, CDR2 YSLEER. Trimming left V 0 bases short and J 4 bases short, with 9 bases between. CDR3 length equals 15 residues. The CDR3 bases are TGCGCCAGCAGCCAAGATAGTGGCCTTAATGAAAAACTGTTTTTT. This sequence encodes CASSQDSGLNEKLFF.

V gene TRBV12-3 or TRBV12-4 combines with J gene TRBJ2-5, with TRBD1 matching 7 bases. The CDR3 length is 13 residues. Germline trimming cut 2 bases from V and 5 bases from J; bases unmatched to any gene: 2. The CDR3 sequence: CASSLFRGETQYF. The CDR3 DNA sequence: TGTGCCAGCAGTTTATTCAGGGGGGAGACCCAGTACTTC.

The rearrangement joins TRBV5-1 to TRBJ2-1; the match to TRBD2 covers 7 bases. CDR1 is SGHRS and CDR2 is YFSETQ in the germline V gene. Trimming at V came to 0 bases and at J to 5 bases, leaving 5 bases not matched to a gene. The CDR3 totals 15 residues. The CDR3 DNA follows: TGCGCCAGCAGCTTGGAGAGCGGGGCAAACAATGAGCAGTTCTTC. Amino acids: CASSLESGANNEQFF.

J is TRBJ1-5 and V is TRBV5-4, with D maybe TRBD1 (5 bases). V was cut by 1 base and J by 0 bases, with 5 bases left in between. The CDR3 extends over 14 amino acids. In germline, CDR1 is SGHNT, CDR2 YYREEE (reference sequence). The CDR3 region is CASSLRGSNQPQHF. In nucleotides, the CDR3 is TGTGCCAGCAGCTTGAGGGGTAGCAATCAGCCCCAGCATTTT. Combining the CDR3 with reference TRBV5-4 and TRBJ1-5 gives the whole variable domain ETGVTQSPTHLIKTRGQQVTLRCSSQSGHNTVSWYQQALGQGPQFIFQYYREEENGRGNFPPRFSGLQFPNYSSELNVNALELDDSALYLCASSLRGSNQPQHFGDGTRLSIL.

The chain uses TRBV19 and TRBJ1-2, with D possibly being TRBD1 (5 bases). Germline lookup yields CDR1 LNHDA and CDR2 SQIVND (reference sequence). V was cut by 6 bases and J by 7 bases, with 18 bases left in between. The CDR3 is 14 residues long. This CDR3 is CASSRRTAQGGYTF. The CDR3 DNA reads TGTGCCAGTAGCCGTAGGACGGCTCAGGGTGGCTACACCTTC. Full variable domain (remainder filled in from reference TRBV19 and TRBJ1-2): DGGITQSPKYLFRKEGQNVTLSCEQNLNHDAMYWYRQDPGQGLRLIYYSQIVNDFQKGDIAEGYSVSREKKESFPLTVTSAQKNPTAFYLCASSRRTAQGGYTFGSGTRLTVV.

This clone was seen once. The rearrangement links TRBV19 to TRBJ1-2; TRBD1 matches 10 bases. CDR1 and CDR2 (germline): LNHDA, SQIVND (reference sequence). Germline trimming cut 6 bases from V and 7 bases from J; bases unmatched to any gene: 8. CDR3 length equals 14 residues. CDR3 in DNA: TGTGCCAGTAGCTGGGACAGGGGTTCCTCTGGCTACACCTTC. It is translated as CASSWDRGSSGYTF.

The chain couples TRBV4-3 to TRBJ1-1; possible D gene TRBD1, 5 bases. The V end was cut by 1 base, the J end by 7 bases, with 7 bases between. This CDR3 has 12 amino acids. Germline V CDR1 and CDR2: LGHNA, YSLEER. The CDR3 nucleotides are TGCGCCAGCAGCCAAGTCCAGGGTGAAGCTTTCTTT. Its protein is CASSQVQGEAFF.

The chain uses TRBV3-1 (or the pseudogene TRBV3-2) and TRBJ2-5, with D possibly matching TRBD1 (7 bases). The CDR3 totals 16 residues. V was pared by 0 bases and J by 2 bases, with 13 bases between. CDR1 and CDR2 from the germline V gene are LGHDT and YNNKEL (reference sequence). CDR3 sequence: CASSQDPTGTQETQYF. The CDR3 nucleotides are TGTGCCAGCAGCCAAGATCCGACAGGGACTCAAGAGACCCAGTACTTC.

This chain uses TRBV6-1 with TRBJ2-2; D may be TRBD2 (5 bases). CDR3 length equals 16 residues. Germline assignment: CDR1 MNHNS and CDR2 SASEGT. Trimming stripped 4 bases from V and 3 bases from J, with 15 bases between. CDR3 bases: TGTGCCAGCAGTGCCACCCAGACTATTTACACCGGGGAGCTGTTTTTT. Translation: CASSATQTIYTGELFF.

By its share, this clone is medium-sized (0.01 to 0.1%). The chain is built from TRBV7-8 and TRBJ2-7; TRBD1 agrees at 8 bases. The germline gives CDR1 SGHVS, CDR2 FQNEAQ. With V trimmed by 6 bases and J by 3 bases, 7 bases remained unmatched. This CDR3 comprises 14 residues. CDR3 amino acids: CASSRPGQVYEQYF. The CDR3, as DNA: TGTGCCAGCAGTAGACCGGGACAGGTCTACGAGCAGTACTTC. Together with reference TRBV7-8 and TRBJ2-7, the CDR3 gives the full variable domain: GAGVSQSPRYKVAKRGQDVALRCDPISGHVSLFWYQQALGQGPEFLTYFQNEAQLDKSGLPSDRFFAERPEGSVSTLKIQRTQQEDSAVYLCASSRPGQVYEQYFGPGTRLTVT.

The chain links TRBV18 to TRBJ1-1, with a weak D call TRBD1 (6 bases). Germline V gene data show CDR1 as KGHSH and CDR2 as LQKENI. The ends were cut back, 3 bases at V and 1 base at J, with 15 bases in the middle. The CDR3 consists of 16 residues. The CDR3 spells CASSPQQGGTNTEAFF. In DNA, the CDR3 is TGTGCCAGCTCACCGCAACAGGGCGGCACGAACACTGAAGCTTTCTTT.

V gene TRBV15 combines with J gene TRBJ1-2; D remains ambiguous. With 3 bases removed from V and 8 bases from J, the gap between germline ends came to 16 bases. The CDR3 consists of 14 residues. Germline lookup yields CDR1 LNHNV and CDR2 YYDKDF (reference sequence). The CDR3 DNA follows: TGTGCCACCAGCAGCCTGTTGGACGGCTCGGGCTACACCTTC. Amino acids: CATSSLLDGSGYTF.

The chain couples TRBV4-1 to TRBJ1-2; D remains ambiguous. Germline CDR1 MGHRA, CDR2 YSYEKL. The V gene lost 0 bases and the J gene lost 2 bases, with 13 bases spanning the gap. This CDR3 has 16 residues. The CDR3: CASSQDRLAGNYGYTF. CDR3 nucleotide sequence: TGCGCCAGCAGCCAAGATCGGTTGGCAGGAAACTATGGCTACACCTTC.

The chain links TRBV3-1 (or the pseudogene TRBV3-2) to TRBJ2-1; unclear D gene. From germline, CDR1 is LGHDT and CDR2 YNNKEL (reference sequence). The V end was cut by 1 base, the J end by 6 bases, with 10 bases between. The length of the CDR3 is 14 residues. The CDR3 bases are TGTGCCAGCAGCCAAGTCCTGGTGCCCAATGAGCAGTTCTTC. Amino acids: CASSQVLVPNEQFF.

In this sample, this clone turned up once. The chain employs TRBV30 and TRBJ2-5; 15 nucleotides agree with TRBD2. The V gene's germline CDR1 is GTSNPN and CDR2 SVGIG (reference sequence). This CDR3 is 15 amino acids long. Germline trimming cut 2 bases from V and 7 bases from J; bases unmatched to any gene: 5. The CDR3 nucleotides read TGTGCCTGGAGTAGACCGGGACTAGCGGGGGGGACCCAGTACTTC. Its protein product is CAWSRPGLAGGTQYF.

CDR3 nucleotide sequence: TGTGCCAGCAGCTTAAGAGGCGGCCGATGGGAGACCCAGTACTTC. It specifies CASSLRGGRWETQYF. The V and J genes are TRBV7-2 and TRBJ2-5, with no clear D. This CDR3 contains 15 residues. Trimming removed 2 bases at V and 5 bases at J, with 15 bases between. Germline lookup yields CDR1 SGHTA and CDR2 FQGNSA.